Listed below are T cell receptor beta chains from one sample, sequenced in a study of cytomegalovirus exposure and HLA in healthy donors. Here immunoSEQ multiplex PCR was the method, and the copy in TCRdb shows in-frame clones only, minus some. This table holds roughly 150,000 clones, approximately 89% found once. The sequenced sample was PBMCs. The receptor source for this set is a man in his late teens or twenties in good health and CMV-seropositive. The CDR3 runs from the conserved cysteine through the conserved F or W. Clone size is shown for a subset of rows, as once, few, many or a class of expanded clone.

V gene	clone size	J gene	CDR3 protein
TRBV7-3	.	TRBJ2-2	CASSLGGQGNTGELFF
TRBV5-1	.	TRBJ2-5	CASSSVQETQYF
TRBV5-6	.	TRBJ2-7	CASSSTSGSPYEQYF
TRBV15	.	TRBJ1-1	CATSRDRGNTEAFF
TRBV6-5	once	TRBJ1-2	CASSLGGGQNYGYTF
TRBV29-1	.	TRBJ2-1	CSVGQIYNEQFF
TRBV6-1	.	TRBJ2-7	CASSNSGRGNYEQYF
TRBV18	.	TRBJ1-1	CASSPPVNTEAFF
TRBV6-5	.	TRBJ1-4	CASSTSPGRRGKLFF
TRBV5-1	.	TRBJ1-1	CASSSGDRGNTEAFF
TRBV27	.	TRBJ2-7	CASSFLSGSIYEQYF
TRBV7-2	.	TRBJ1-1	CASSLSAGPHEAFF
TRBV7-9	.	TRBJ2-1	CASSFNRAEQFF
TRBV28	.	TRBJ2-2	CASLKGGKNTGELFF
TRBV27	.	TRBJ1-1	CASSLQGGTEAFF
TRBV4-1	.	TRBJ2-2	CASSQGTMNTGELFF
TRBV9	.	TRBJ2-7	CASSAQDRTRDYEQYF
TRBV10-3	.	TRBJ2-7	CASAVASGLAGGGEQYF
TRBV28	.	TRBJ1-1	CASSLMDRKYAEAFF
TRBV29-1	.	TRBJ2-5	CSAKGVEETQYF
TRBV6-5	once	TRBJ1-2	CASSLEPKTYGYTF
TRBV7-9	.	TRBJ2-6	CASSLPAISGANVLTF
TRBV12-5	once	TRBJ2-1	CASGSSGGSYNEQFF
TRBV11-3	.	TRBJ2-1	CASSLRTSSGRNEQFF
TRBV19	.	TRBJ2-1	CASSIPLTAGGNEQFF
TRBV28	few	TRBJ2-5	CASSFGRSLDSLRQTQYF
TRBV6-1	.	TRBJ2-3	CASSESHKDTQYF
TRBV5-1	.	TRBJ2-7	CASGTGLAANYEQYF
TRBV2	.	TRBJ1-5	CASSDRDRKTQPQHF
TRBV21-1	.	TRBJ2-7	CASSLKGLPVGGVREQYF
TRBV5-1	.	TRBJ2-2	CASSWLAGARGELFF
TRBV5-8	.	TRBJ2-7	CASSLDRTYEQYF
TRBV19	.	TRBJ2-6	CASSIDLRGKRPGANVLTF
TRBV5-8	.	TRBJ2-2	CASSRPPGVDTGELFF
TRBV5-1	.	TRBJ2-2	CASSLHRAGVLITGELFF
TRBV5-1	.	TRBJ2-1	CASSPRGSYNEQFF
TRBV19	.	TRBJ2-1	CASSIGQRLKNEQFF
TRBV28	.	TRBJ2-7	CASTPDSYIYEQYF
TRBV10-1	.	TRBJ1-1	CAREEDRYYPNTEAFF
TRBV10-2	.	TRBJ1-1	CASTRARDREAFF
TRBV6-1	.	TRBJ2-4	CASSELGQGLNIQYF
TRBV27	once	TRBJ2-5	CASSPSRGRLETQYF
TRBV7-9	.	TRBJ1-1	CASSRSGRSNAEAFF
TRBV9	.	TRBJ2-1	CASSPSGQGNEQFF
TRBV4-1	.	TRBJ2-1	CASSRGLAGLNEQFF
TRBV2	.	TRBJ2-3	CASSERGLTQYF
TRBV2	.	TRBJ2-2	CASSEQPQGPGELFF
TRBV6-6	.	TRBJ1-2	CASSSGPVYGYTF
TRBV19	.	TRBJ1-5	CASSTIRDRGPRGQPQHF
TRBV29-1	.	TRBJ1-2	CSVERAALSYTF
TRBV2	.	TRBJ2-1	CASIRGLAVTYNEQFF
TRBV19	.	TRBJ1-5	CASSPGYHQPQHF
TRBV7-2	once	TRBJ2-7	CASSRDRGGEQYF
TRBV5-8	.	TRBJ1-4	CASSLVTGGTQKLFF
TRBV28	.	TRBJ1-5	CASSLTVSNQPQHF
TRBV10-3	.	TRBJ1-1	CAISELLTGATEAFF
TRBV6-1	.	TRBJ2-5	CASSEGLAGTLVETQYF
TRBV10-3	.	TRBJ1-5	CAISPTGYSNQPQHF
TRBV5-4	.	TRBJ2-7	CASSLSTGNYEQYF